Below are 32 T cell receptor beta chains sequenced from a single sample in a study of CD8 T cells in ankylosing spondylitis. TCRdb independently ran MiXCR on the 5' RACE reads; one entry per CDR3 protein. The sample lists 200,000 to 300,000 distinct CDR3 sequences, 7.5% to 9% occurring once. Specimen: blood, either unsorted or a sorted T cell fraction (not recorded which). The receptor set was obtained from a male donor with ankylosing spondylitis or in good health (not recorded which).

This clonotype has a count of ten or more. CDR3 protein: CSAFEGDTQYF. CDR3 DNA: TGCAGTGCTTTCGAGGGAGATACGCAGTATTTT. The genes are TRBV20-1 and TRBJ2-3, with D possibly being TRBD2 (5 bases). Germline V gene data show CDR1 as DFQATT and CDR2 as SNEGSKA (reference sequence). The V end was cut by 5 bases, the J end by 5 bases, with 8 bases between. CDR3 length equals 11 residues.

The sample holds a few counts of this clonotype. This chain's CDR3 is CASSYPARGEQPQHF. The CDR3 DNA reads TGTGCCAGCAGTTACCCTGCACGGGGGGAACAGCCCCAGCATTTT. V gene TRBV6-5 combines with J gene TRBJ1-5; tentatively, D is TRBD1 (5 bases). Trimming cost V 2 bases and J 7 bases, with 15 bases left between them. Germline V gives CDR1 MNHEY, CDR2 SVGAGI. The CDR3 contains 15 residues.

This clonotype was found many times. The chain combines TRBV5-5 with TRBJ1-4; D not resolved. Germline V CDR1 and CDR2: SGHKS, YYEKEE (reference sequence). Trimming left V 4 bases short and J 8 bases short, with 9 bases between. This CDR3 spans 12 amino acids. The CDR3 DNA reads TGTGCCAGCAGCCCCGGGCGGGAAAAACTGTTTTTT. It is translated as CASSPGREKLFF.

This clonotype was detected ten times or more. V and J are TRBV10-3 and TRBJ1-1; D ambiguous. Germline CDR1 reads ENHRY; CDR2 reads SYGVKD. Trimming left V 3 bases short and J 6 bases short, with 11 bases between. The CDR3 has 13 residues. CDR3 region: CAISEEDGPEAFF. CDR3 DNA: TGTGCCATCAGTGAAGAGGACGGCCCTGAAGCTTTCTTT.

This clonotype was detected ten times or more. The chain joins TRBV5-5 to TRBJ2-3, with 14 nucleotides matching TRBD2. CDR3 length: 17 amino acids. The V segment lost 4 bases and the J segment 6 bases; nucleotides outside the gene matches: 10. Germline V gene lookup returns CDR1 SGHKS and CDR2 YYEKEE (reference sequence). The CDR3 region is CASSPPGTSGGPDTQYF. As DNA, the CDR3 is TGTGCCAGCAGCCCACCCGGGACTAGCGGGGGTCCGGATACGCAGTATTTT.

This rearrangement joins TRBV11-2 to TRBJ2-1; perhaps TRBD2 as D (7 bases). Trimming stripped 4 bases from V and 3 bases from J, with 16 bases between. The CDR3 runs 16 residues. Per the germline V gene, CDR1 is SGHAT and CDR2 is FQNNGV. CDR3 sequence (DNA): TGTGCCAGCAGCTCCCCGGGGCGGGGGCGCTACAATGAGCAGTTCTTC. Its protein is CASSSPGRGRYNEQFF.

This clonotype was counted ten times or more. The chain joins TRBV29-1 to TRBJ2-5; a possible D gene is TRBD2 (6 bases). Germline V gives CDR1 SQVTM, CDR2 ANQGSEA. V shed 5 bases and J shed 3 bases, with 16 bases lying between them. The CDR3 totals 14 residues. DNA of the CDR3: TGCAGCGTTACTTGGGGCCAGCGGGAAGAGACCCAGTACTTC. Translating it yields CSVTWGQREETQYF.

There are many counts of this clonotype. The gene calls are TRBV7-8 and TRBJ1-3; D might be TRBD1 (6 bases). Looked up from germline, CDR1 is SGHVS and CDR2 is FQNEAQ. The CDR3 consists of 16 residues. Trimming cost V 1 base and J 0 bases, with 10 bases left between them. CDR3 residues: CASSLEEGVSGNTIYF. CDR3 in DNA: TGTGCCAGCAGCTTAGAGGAGGGGGTCTCTGGAAACACCATATATTTT.

This clonotype was observed many times. The genes are TRBV7-9 and TRBJ2-1; the match to TRBD1 covers 8 bases. Germline V gene lookup returns CDR1 SEHNR and CDR2 FQNEAQ (reference sequence). The CDR3 totals 14 residues. Trimming at V came to 5 bases and at J to 4 bases, leaving 4 bases not matched to a gene. As DNA, the CDR3 is TGTGCCAGCAGCGGGACAGGCCCTTACAATGAGCAGTTCTTC. Translation gives CASSGTGPYNEQFF.

The chain couples TRBV25-1 to TRBJ2-2; D gene uncertain. Germline-derived CDR1 and CDR2 are MGHDK and SYGVNS. This CDR3 is built from 14 residues. Trimming removed 4 bases at V and 3 bases at J, with 9 bases between. The CDR3 DNA reads as TGTGCCAGCAGTGTAACGCAAGACACCGGGGAGCTGTTTTTT. The encoded protein is CASSVTQDTGELFF. The full variable domain, its missing parts supplied by reference TRBV25-1 and TRBJ2-2, is EADIYQTPRYLVIGTGKKITLECSQTMGHDKMYWYQQDPGMELHLIHYSYGVNSTEKGDLSSESTVSRIRTEHFPLTLESARPSHTSQYLCASSVTQDTGELFFGEGSRLTVL.

The table lists this clonotype with many counts. This sequence joins TRBV11-3 and TRBJ2-1; 7 positions agree with TRBD2. CDR1 and CDR2 (germline): SGHNT, YENEEA. CDR3 length equals 15 residues. V dropped 4 bases and J dropped 5; count of bases not matched to a gene: 8. This CDR3 reads CASSSPGLLDNEQFF. The CDR3 DNA sequence: TGTGCCAGCAGCTCCCCGGGACTACTCGACAATGAGCAGTTCTTC.

This clonotype came up a few times. This rearrangement joins TRBV4-2 to TRBJ2-2, with 7 bases fitting TRBD1. Per the germline V gene, CDR1 is LGHNA and CDR2 is YNFKEQ. This CDR3 has 14 amino acids. With V trimmed by 5 bases and J by 6 bases, 6 bases remained unmatched. CDR3 residues: CASSKTGDPGELFF. Here the CDR3 DNA reads TGTGCCAGCAGCAAAACAGGGGACCCCGGGGAGCTGTTTTTT.

This clonotype was seen repeatedly, ten times or more. A junction boundary mismatches the germline segment, possibly from a read error. The chain joins TRBV7-7 to TRBJ2-3; 9 nucleotides agree with TRBD2. The germline gives CDR1 SSHAT, CDR2 FNYEAQ (reference sequence). The CDR3 length is 17 residues. Here the CDR3 DNA reads TGTGCTAGCAGCTTGGACTCGGCGGGGGGGCCGGAAGATACGCAGTATTTT. Translated, it gives CASSLDSAGGPEDTQYF.

This clonotype appeared a few times. A much larger clone is a single base away; this may be a read error. This chain joins TRBV7-9 and TRBJ1-1, with D unresolved. Trimming took 1 base from V and 6 from J, leaving 15 bases between them. The germline gives CDR1 SEHNR, CDR2 FQNEAQ (reference sequence). The CDR3 runs to 15 residues. Here the CDR3 DNA reads TGTGCCAGCAGCTTAGATGGTACTTCGGTCTCTGAAGCTTTCTTT. The encoded protein is CASSLDGTSVSEAFF.

In its sample, this clonotype was seen many times. This chain uses TRBV19 with TRBJ1-2; tentatively, D is TRBD1 (6 bases). With 7 bases removed from V and 4 bases from J, the gap between germline ends came to 10 bases. This CDR3 is 12 amino acids long. CDR1 is LNHDA, CDR2 SQIVND, per germline (reference sequence). As DNA, the CDR3 is TGTGCCAGTACCCAGGGGTCCTATGGCTACACCTTC. Protein sequence: CASTQGSYGYTF.

In its sample, this clonotype was seen a few times. This chain uses TRBV5-1 with TRBJ2-7; TRBD1 agrees at 12 bases. Germline loops: CDR1 SGHRS, CDR2 YFSETQ. After removal of 3 bases from V and 5 bases from J, the junction contained 3 bases not matched to a gene. This CDR3 comprises 14 residues. The chain's CDR3 is CASSSGTGGNEQYF. The CDR3 DNA sequence: TGCGCCAGCAGCTCAGGGACAGGGGGCAACGAGCAGTACTTC.

The table lists this clonotype with many counts. The chain combines TRBV12-3 or TRBV12-4 with TRBJ1-2; the match to TRBD1 covers 7 bases. The CDR3 loop spans 14 amino acids. V shed 7 bases and J 5 bases; nucleotides not matched to a gene: 10. The CDR3 nucleotides read TGTGCCAGCACCCCGGGACAGAAACTTTATGGCTACACCTTC. Its translation: CASTPGQKLYGYTF.

This clonotype appeared a few times. J is TRBJ1-5 and V is TRBV7-2; a weak D match, TRBD1 (5 bases). The CDR3 has 15 residues. Trimming pared 2 bases from V and 1 base from J, leaving 9 bases between. Germline CDR1 reads SGHTA; CDR2 reads FQGNSA. The chain's CDR3 is CASSLQGVSNQPQHF. As DNA, the CDR3 is TGTGCCAGCAGCTTACAGGGAGTGAGCAATCAGCCCCAGCATTTT.

This clonotype has ten or more counts. The CDR3 nucleotides read TGCAGTGCTAGAGCCCCTAGCGGGGGCAGCGAGCAGTACTTC. This encodes CSARAPSGGSEQYF. This chain uses TRBV20-1 with TRBJ2-7; TRBD2 aligns across 10 bases. V dropped 1 base and J dropped 6; count of bases not matched to a gene: 6. CDR3 length: 14 amino acids. Germline loops: CDR1 DFQATT, CDR2 SNEGSKA (reference sequence).

This clonotype was recorded a few times. This chain links TRBV12-3 or TRBV12-4 with TRBJ2-2; 8 positions agree with TRBD2. The J segment lost 5 bases and the V segment lost 7 bases, leaving 9 bases of the junction unmatched. The CDR3 is made up of 15 amino acids. CDR3 amino acids: CASIGGGLITGELFF. CDR3 coding DNA: TGTGCCAGCATCGGGGGGGGGCTGATAACCGGGGAGCTGTTTTTT.

This clonotype was seen ten or more times. The chain recombines TRBV6-2 or TRBV6-3 with TRBJ2-5; 10 nucleotides align to TRBD2. Looked up from germline, CDR1 is MNHEY and CDR2 is SVGEGT. Trimming at V came to 0 bases and at J to 1 base, leaving 5 bases not matched to a gene. The CDR3 is 17 residues long. The DNA of the CDR3 is TGTGCCAGCAGTTACTCGACGAGCGGGAGGGTCCAAGAGACCCAGTACTTC. This encodes CASSYSTSGRVQETQYF.

V usage is TRBV7-2 and J usage is TRBJ1-5, with TRBD1 matching 8 bases. The trim removed 5 bases at V and 4 bases at J, leaving 7 bases unmatched. The CDR3 is 15 residues long. Germline V gene sequence: CDR1 SGHTA, CDR2 FQGNSA. The CDR3 DNA sequence: TGTGCCAGCAGCGCCGCAGGGGGCGGTAATCAGCCCCAGCATTTT. Translated, it gives CASSAAGGGNQPQHF. The whole variable domain, remainder taken from reference TRBV7-2 and TRBJ1-5, is GAGVSQSPSNKVTEKGKDVELRCDPISGHTALYWYRQSLGQGLEFLIYFQGNSAPDKSGLPSDRFSAERTGGSVSTLTIQRTQQEDSAVYLCASSAAGGGNQPQHFGDGTRLSIL.

This clonotype was counted at least ten times. The rearrangement joins TRBV30 to TRBJ2-2; either TRBD1 or TRBD2 may fit D (5 bases each). V was pared by 1 base and J by 5 bases, with 14 bases between. Germline V gene data show CDR1 as GTSNPN and CDR2 as SVGIG (reference sequence). The CDR3 is 15 amino acids. For the CDR3, the DNA is TGTGCCTGGAGTGCAGGGACGGATTTAACCGGGGAGCTGTTTTTT. It is translated as CAWSAGTDLTGELFF.

On this clonotype: The junction departs from germline at one end; a sequencing error may be responsible. This chain links TRBV12-3 or TRBV12-4 with TRBJ1-1; 7 bases are a match to TRBD1. The CDR3 sequence is 13 residues long. The CDR3 nucleotides are TGTGCCATAGACAGGGTTCCGAACACTAAAGCTTTCTTT. Residues: CAIDRVPNTKAFF.

This clonotype was seen repeatedly, ten times or more. The chain employs TRBV27 and TRBJ2-7; TRBD1 matches 8 bases. The CDR3 length is 15 residues. Germline V gene sequence: CDR1 MNHEY, CDR2 SMNVEV (reference sequence). The J segment lost 1 base and the V segment lost 0 bases, leaving 2 bases of the junction unmatched. The CDR3 here is CASSLSTGGSYEQYF. DNA for the CDR3: TGTGCCAGCAGTTTATCTACAGGGGGTTCCTACGAGCAGTACTTC.

At least ten counts were recorded for this clonotype. CDR3 nucleotides: TGTGCCAGCAGTTACTATGGTCCTAGCGGGTACAATGAGCAGTTCTTC. Amino acids: CASSYYGPSGYNEQFF. This chain connects TRBV6-5 to TRBJ2-1, with 8 bases that match TRBD2. CDR1 and CDR2 (germline): MNHEY, SVGAGI. The length of the CDR3 is 16 residues. V shed 1 base, J shed 4 bases, and the junction held 6 bases outside the gene matches.

This clonotype came up many times. CDR3 nucleotide sequence: TGTGCCAGCAGGGACCTTACAAGGGGGTTCTACGAGCAGTACTTC. It encodes CASRDLTRGFYEQYF. This chain uses TRBV6-1 with TRBJ2-7, with a weak D call TRBD1 (6 bases). The CDR3 contains 15 residues. CDR1 and CDR2 (germline): MNHNS, SASEGT. The V and J ends lost 6 bases and 3 bases respectively, with 18 bases between them.

This clonotype was observed many times. The chain recombines TRBV7-2 with TRBJ1-1; 7 bases match TRBD1. Trimming took 6 bases from V and 0 from J; bases not matched to a gene: 4. The V gene's germline CDR1 is SGHTA and CDR2 FQGNSA. This CDR3 spans 14 amino acids. CDR3 DNA sequence: TGTGCCAGCAGGCCAGGGGGAATGAACACTGAAGCTTTCTTT. Residues: CASRPGGMNTEAFF.

There are a few counts of this clonotype. The gene calls are TRBV20-1 and TRBJ2-6, with D possibly TRBD2 on 5 matching bases. Germline CDR1 and CDR2: DFQATT and SNEGSKA (reference sequence). The CDR3 runs to 16 residues. The V end lost 1 base, the J end lost 0 bases, and 10 bases lay between the germline ends. The DNA of the CDR3 is TGCAGTGCTAGAGCCCAAACTAGCTCTGGGGCCAACGTCCTGACTTTC. Translation: CSARAQTSSGANVLTF.

This clonotype was observed at least ten times. The chain is built from TRBV5-1 and TRBJ2-5; a weak D match, TRBD2 (5 bases). The V end lost 7 bases, the J end lost 0 bases, and 13 bases lay between the germline ends. The length of the CDR3 is 14 residues. Germline V gene lookup returns CDR1 SGHRS and CDR2 YFSETQ. The CDR3 nucleotides are TGCGCCAGCTGCCGACTAACGTACCAAGAGACCCAGTACTTC. It specifies CASCRLTYQETQYF.

This clonotype came up many times. The V gene is TRBV6-1, the J gene TRBJ2-2; a weak D match, TRBD1 (6 bases). The V end was cut by 8 bases, the J end by 3 bases, with 16 bases between. Germline V gives CDR1 MNHNS, CDR2 SASEGT. The length of the CDR3 is 15 residues. CDR3 in DNA: TGTGCCAGCGGATCCGGGACACAGCACACCGGGGAGCTGTTTTTT. Translating gives CASGSGTQHTGELFF.

Notes on this clonotype: Being one base from a much bigger clone, this may be a read error. J is TRBJ2-7 and V is TRBV7-9, with 11 bases fitting TRBD2. Looked up from germline, CDR1 is SEHNR and CDR2 is FQNEAQ (reference sequence). The CDR3 is 15 amino acids. CDR3 amino acids: CASSSLAGGNYEQHF. DNA of the CDR3: TGTGCCAGCAGCTCTCTAGCGGGAGGCAACTACGAGCAGCACTTC.